These 5 T cell receptor beta chains originate from one sample sequenced in a study of identical twins. MiXCR was run by TCRdb on the 5' RACE reads, yielding one entry per CDR3 protein. The sample has nearly 200,000 distinct CDR3 sequences; less than 20% are singletons. These data also formed part of another study, on T cells expressing NK-cell markers.

Sequenced: CD8+ T cells sorted from blood. Every receptor here comes from a young woman in good health.

V usage is TRBV7-9 and J usage is TRBJ1-6, with TRBD1 matching over 7 bases. The germline V gene has CDR1 SEHNR and CDR2 FQNEAQ (reference sequence). V trimming: 7 bases; J trimming: 6 bases; junction bases outside the gene matches: 0. CDR3 length equals 12 residues. The CDR3 coding sequence is TGTGCCAGCAACAGGGGTAATTCACCCCTCCACTTT. It translates to CASNRGNSPLHF.

This clonotype turned up a few times. The chain links TRBV9 to TRBJ2-7; 11 nucleotides agree with TRBD2. The V segment lost 4 bases and the J segment 6 bases; nucleotides outside the gene matches: 6. The CDR3 length is 14 residues. Germline CDR1 reads SGDLS; CDR2 reads YYNGEE. The CDR3 DNA follows: TGTGCCAGCAGCCCCAGCGGACTAGCGGGCGAGCAGTACTTC. Residues: CASSPSGLAGEQYF.

This clonotype was counted a few times. J is TRBJ2-3 and V is TRBV3-1; 8 bases line up with TRBD2. The ends lost 1 base at V and 4 bases at J; junction bases unmatched: 4. CDR1 and CDR2 from the germline V gene are LGHDT and YNNKEL (reference sequence). The length of the CDR3 is 15 residues. CDR3 amino acids: CASSQAGGPSDTQYF. CDR3 nucleotide sequence: TGTGCCAGCAGCCAAGCGGGAGGGCCGTCAGATACGCAGTATTTT.

This clonotype has just a few counts. The J gene is TRBJ2-7, the V gene TRBV29-1; D not resolved. The CDR3 consists of 11 residues. Trimming took off 4 bases at V and 3 bases at J, with 7 bases between the two ends. Germline lookup yields CDR1 SQVTM and CDR2 ANQGSEA. This CDR3 is CSVVSVYEQYF. CDR3 bases: TGCAGCGTTGTTTCGGTCTACGAGCAGTACTTC.

This clonotype was found a few times. CDR3 region: CATSRDLSFLQTNTGELFF. Written as DNA, the CDR3 is TGTGCCACCAGCAGAGATCTTTCTTTTTTACAGACTAACACCGGGGAGCTGTTTTTT. The chain carries TRBV15 and TRBJ2-2, with D hard to call. V lost 0 bases to trimming and J lost 2 bases, with 19 bases between them. This CDR3 region has 19 residues. Germline CDR1 and CDR2: LNHNV and YYDKDF (reference sequence).